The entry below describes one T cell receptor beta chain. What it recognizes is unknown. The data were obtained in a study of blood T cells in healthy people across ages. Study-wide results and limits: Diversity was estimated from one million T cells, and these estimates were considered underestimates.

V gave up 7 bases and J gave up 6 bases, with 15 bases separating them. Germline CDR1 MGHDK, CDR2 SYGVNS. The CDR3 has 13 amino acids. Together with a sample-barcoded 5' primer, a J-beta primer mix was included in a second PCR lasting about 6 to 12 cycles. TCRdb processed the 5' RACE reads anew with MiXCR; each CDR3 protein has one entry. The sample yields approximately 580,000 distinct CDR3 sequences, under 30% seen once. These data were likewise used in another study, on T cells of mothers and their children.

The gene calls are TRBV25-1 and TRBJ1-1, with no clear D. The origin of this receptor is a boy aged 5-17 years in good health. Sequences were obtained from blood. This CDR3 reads CASTTATFSEAFF. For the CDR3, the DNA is TGTGCCAGCACCACCGCAACATTCTCTGAAGCTTTCTTT.